This TCR beta chain was identified during a study of blood T cell repertoires in COVID-19. Sequencing used immunoSEQ multiplex PCR; TCRdb keeps in-frame clones, though not all of them. The sample holds roughly 340,000 clones; 88% are singletons and the top ten take approximately 7.3%. This clonotype originated in a woman between 70 and 85 years old with COVID-19, enrolled during active disease. The sample comprised peripheral blood.

Here the CDR3 DNA reads TGTGCCAGCAGCCGCTATGGCTACACCTTC. As protein: CASSRYGYTF. The chain uses TRBV2 and TRBJ1-2, with no clear D. CDR3 length equals 10 residues. CDR1 SNHLY and CDR2 FYNNEI come from the germline V gene. The germline V and J ends were trimmed by 6 bases and 4 bases, with 3 bases remaining between them.